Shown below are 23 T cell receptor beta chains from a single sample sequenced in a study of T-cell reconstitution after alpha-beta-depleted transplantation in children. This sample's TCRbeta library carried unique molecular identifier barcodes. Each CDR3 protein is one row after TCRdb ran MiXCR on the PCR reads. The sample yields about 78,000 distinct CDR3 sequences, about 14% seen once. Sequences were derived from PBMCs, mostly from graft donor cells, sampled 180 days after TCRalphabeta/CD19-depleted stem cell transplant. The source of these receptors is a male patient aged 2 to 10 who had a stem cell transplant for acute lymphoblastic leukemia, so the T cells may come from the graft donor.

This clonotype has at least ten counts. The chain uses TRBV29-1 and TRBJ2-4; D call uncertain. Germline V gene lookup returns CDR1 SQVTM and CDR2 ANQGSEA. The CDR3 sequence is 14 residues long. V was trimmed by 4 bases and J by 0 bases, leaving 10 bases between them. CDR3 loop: CSVVDLLAKNIQYF. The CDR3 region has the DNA TGCAGCGTTGTCGACCTACTAGCCAAAAACATTCAGTACTTC.

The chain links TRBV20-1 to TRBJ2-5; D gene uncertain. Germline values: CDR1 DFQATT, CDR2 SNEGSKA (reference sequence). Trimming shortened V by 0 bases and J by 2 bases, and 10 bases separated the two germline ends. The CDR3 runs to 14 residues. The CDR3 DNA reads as TGCAGTGCTAGAGAGACCCCAAGTCAAGAGACCCAGTACTTC. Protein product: CSARETPSQETQYF.

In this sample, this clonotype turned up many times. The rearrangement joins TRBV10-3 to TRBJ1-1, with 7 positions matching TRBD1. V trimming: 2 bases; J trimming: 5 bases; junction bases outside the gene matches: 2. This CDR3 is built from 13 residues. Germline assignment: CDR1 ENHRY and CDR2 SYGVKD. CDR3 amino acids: CAISEKTGTEAFF. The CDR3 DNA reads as TGTGCCATCAGTGAGAAGACAGGGACTGAAGCTTTCTTT.

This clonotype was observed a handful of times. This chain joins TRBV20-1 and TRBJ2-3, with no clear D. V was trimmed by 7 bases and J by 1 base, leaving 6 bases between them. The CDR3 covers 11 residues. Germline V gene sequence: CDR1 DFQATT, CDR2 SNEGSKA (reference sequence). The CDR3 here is CSGWGTDTQYF. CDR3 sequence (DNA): TGCAGTGGGTGGGGCACAGATACGCAGTATTTT.

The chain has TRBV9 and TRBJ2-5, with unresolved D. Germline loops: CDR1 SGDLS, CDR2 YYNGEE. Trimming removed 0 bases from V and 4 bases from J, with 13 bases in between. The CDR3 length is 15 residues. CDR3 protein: CASSVDGVTGETQYF. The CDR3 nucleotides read TGTGCCAGCAGCGTAGACGGCGTAACGGGAGAGACCCAGTACTTC.

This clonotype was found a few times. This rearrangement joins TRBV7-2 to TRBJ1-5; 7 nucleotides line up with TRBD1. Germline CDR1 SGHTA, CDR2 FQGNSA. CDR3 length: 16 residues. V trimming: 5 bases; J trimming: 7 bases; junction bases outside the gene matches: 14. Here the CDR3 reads CASSRVVRGEGQPQHF. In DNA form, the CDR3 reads TGTGCCAGCAGCAGGGTGGTCAGGGGGGAGGGACAGCCCCAGCATTTT.

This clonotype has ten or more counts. The CDR3: CASSSRGTQYF. CDR3 coding DNA: TGTGCCAGCAGCTCTCGGGGGACCCAGTACTTC. The V call is TRBV7-2, the J call TRBJ2-5, with a tentative D call TRBD2 (5 bases). Germline CDR1 reads SGHTA; CDR2 reads FQGNSA. V was shortened by 4 bases and J by 7 bases, with 7 bases between the two germline ends. The CDR3 is 11 residues long.

In nucleotides, the CDR3 is TGTGCCAGCAGCTTAGCGAACGGGAGGTATAATGAGCAGTTCTTC. It yields the protein CASSLANGRYNEQFF. The chain uses TRBV7-8 and TRBJ2-1; TRBD2 aligns across 7 bases. CDR1 and CDR2 (germline): SGHVS, FQNEAQ. The CDR3 has 15 amino acids. V was pared by 0 bases and J by 7 bases, with 6 bases of the junction left unmatched.

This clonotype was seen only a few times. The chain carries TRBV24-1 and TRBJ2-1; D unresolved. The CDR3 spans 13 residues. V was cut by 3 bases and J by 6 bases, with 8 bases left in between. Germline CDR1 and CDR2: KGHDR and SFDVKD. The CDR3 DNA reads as TGTGCCACCAGTGATCTGGGGTTCAATGAGCAGTTCTTC. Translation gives CATSDLGFNEQFF.

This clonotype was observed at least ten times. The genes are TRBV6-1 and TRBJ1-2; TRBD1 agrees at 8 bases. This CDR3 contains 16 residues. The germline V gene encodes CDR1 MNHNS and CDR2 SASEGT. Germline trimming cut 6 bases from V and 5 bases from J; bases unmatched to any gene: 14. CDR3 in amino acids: CASSPPGTTGAYGYTF. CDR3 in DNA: TGTGCCAGCAGCCCCCCCGGGACGACAGGGGCTTATGGCTACACCTTC.

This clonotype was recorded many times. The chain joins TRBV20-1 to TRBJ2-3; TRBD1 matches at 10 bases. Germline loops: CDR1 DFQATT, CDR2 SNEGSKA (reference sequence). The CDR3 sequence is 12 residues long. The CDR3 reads CCGDRGRDTQYF. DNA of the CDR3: TGCTGTGGGGACAGGGGACGAGATACGCAGTATTTT.

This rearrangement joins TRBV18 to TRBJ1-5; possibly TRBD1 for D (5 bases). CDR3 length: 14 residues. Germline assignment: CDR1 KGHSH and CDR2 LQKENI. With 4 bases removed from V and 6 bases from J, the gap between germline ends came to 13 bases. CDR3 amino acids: CASSQWPGGQPQHF. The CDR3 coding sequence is TGTGCCAGCTCACAGTGGCCGGGGGGTCAGCCCCAGCATTTT.

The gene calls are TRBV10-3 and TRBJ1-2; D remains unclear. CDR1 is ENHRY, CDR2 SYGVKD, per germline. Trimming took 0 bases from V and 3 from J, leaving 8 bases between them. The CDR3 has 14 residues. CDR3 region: CAISESVGHYGYTF. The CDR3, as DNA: TGTGCCATCAGTGAGTCTGTAGGCCACTATGGCTACACCTTC.

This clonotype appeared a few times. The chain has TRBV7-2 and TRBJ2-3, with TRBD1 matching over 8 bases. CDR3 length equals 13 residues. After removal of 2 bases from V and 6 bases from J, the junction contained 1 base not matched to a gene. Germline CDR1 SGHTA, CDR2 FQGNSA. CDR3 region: CASSLQGADTQYF. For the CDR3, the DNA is TGTGCCAGCAGCTTACAGGGGGCGGATACGCAGTATTTT.

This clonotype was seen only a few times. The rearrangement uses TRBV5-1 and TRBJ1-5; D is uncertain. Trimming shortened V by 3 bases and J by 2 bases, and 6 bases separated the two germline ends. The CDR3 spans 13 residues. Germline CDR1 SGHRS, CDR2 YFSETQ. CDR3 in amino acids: CASSSPRNQPQHF. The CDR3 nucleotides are TGCGCCAGCAGCTCGCCCCGCAATCAGCCCCAGCATTTT. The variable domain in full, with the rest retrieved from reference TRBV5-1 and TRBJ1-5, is KAGVTQTPRYLIKTRGQQVTLSCSPISGHRSVSWYQQTPGQGLQFLFEYFSETQRNKGNFPGRFSGRQFSNSRSEMNVSTLELGDSALYLCASSSPRNQPQHFGDGTRLSIL.

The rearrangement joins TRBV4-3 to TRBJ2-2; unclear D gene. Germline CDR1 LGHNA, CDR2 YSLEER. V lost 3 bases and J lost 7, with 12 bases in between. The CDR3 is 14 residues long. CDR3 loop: CASSQRRWGGELFF. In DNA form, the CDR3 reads TGCGCCAGCAGCCAGCGCCGCTGGGGCGGGGAGCTGTTTTTT.

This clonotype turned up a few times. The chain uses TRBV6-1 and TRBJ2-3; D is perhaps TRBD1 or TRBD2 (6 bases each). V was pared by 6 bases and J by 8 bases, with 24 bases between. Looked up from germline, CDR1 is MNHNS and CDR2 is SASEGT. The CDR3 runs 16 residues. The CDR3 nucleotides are TGTGCCAGCAGGGACCGAGGACTACCAAGGGGGGTTACGCAGTATTTT. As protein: CASRDRGLPRGVTQYF.

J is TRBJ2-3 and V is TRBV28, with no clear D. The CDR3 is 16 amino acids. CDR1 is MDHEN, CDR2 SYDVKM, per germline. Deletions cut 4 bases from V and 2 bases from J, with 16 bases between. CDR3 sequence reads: CASSSPVGPYTDTQYF. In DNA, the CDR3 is TGTGCCAGCAGTTCCCCGGTAGGGCCATACACAGATACGCAGTATTTT.

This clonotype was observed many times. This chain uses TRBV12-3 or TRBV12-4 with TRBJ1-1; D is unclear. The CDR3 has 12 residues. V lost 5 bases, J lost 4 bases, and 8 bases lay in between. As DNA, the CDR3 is TGTGCCAGCAGTACGGACGTCACTGAAGCTTTCTTT. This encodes CASSTDVTEAFF.

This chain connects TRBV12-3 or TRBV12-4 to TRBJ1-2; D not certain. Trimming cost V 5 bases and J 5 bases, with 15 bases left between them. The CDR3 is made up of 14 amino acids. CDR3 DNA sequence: TGTGCCAGCAGTCCTCCGGGAGTCGGGTATGGCTACACCTTC. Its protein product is CASSPPGVGYGYTF.

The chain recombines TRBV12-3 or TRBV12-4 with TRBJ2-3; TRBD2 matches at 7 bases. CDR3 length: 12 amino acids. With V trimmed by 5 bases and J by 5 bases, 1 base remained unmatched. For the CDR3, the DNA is TGTGCCAGCAGTCCGGGGGGAGATACGCAGTATTTT. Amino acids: CASSPGGDTQYF.

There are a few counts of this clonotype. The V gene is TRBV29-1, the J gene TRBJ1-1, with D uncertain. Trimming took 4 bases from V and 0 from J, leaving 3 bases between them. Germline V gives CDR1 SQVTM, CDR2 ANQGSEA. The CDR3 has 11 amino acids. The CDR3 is CSVVLNTEAFF. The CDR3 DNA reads TGCAGCGTTGTATTGAACACTGAAGCTTTCTTT.

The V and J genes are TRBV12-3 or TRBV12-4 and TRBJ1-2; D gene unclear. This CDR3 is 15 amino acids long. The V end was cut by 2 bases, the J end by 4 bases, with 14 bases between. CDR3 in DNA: TGTGCCAGCAGTTTAAATCCTCCGGCCCGCTATGGCTACACCTTC. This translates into CASSLNPPARYGYTF.